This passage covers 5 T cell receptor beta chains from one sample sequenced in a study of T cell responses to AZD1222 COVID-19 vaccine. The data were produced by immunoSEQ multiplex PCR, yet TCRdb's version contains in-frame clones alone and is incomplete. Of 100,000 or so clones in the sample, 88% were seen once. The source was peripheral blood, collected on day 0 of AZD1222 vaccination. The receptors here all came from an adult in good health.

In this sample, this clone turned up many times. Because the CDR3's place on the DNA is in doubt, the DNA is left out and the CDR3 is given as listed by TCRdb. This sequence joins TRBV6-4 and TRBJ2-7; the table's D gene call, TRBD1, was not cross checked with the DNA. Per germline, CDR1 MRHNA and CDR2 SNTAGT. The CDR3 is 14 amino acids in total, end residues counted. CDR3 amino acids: CASSTSAGSHEQYF.

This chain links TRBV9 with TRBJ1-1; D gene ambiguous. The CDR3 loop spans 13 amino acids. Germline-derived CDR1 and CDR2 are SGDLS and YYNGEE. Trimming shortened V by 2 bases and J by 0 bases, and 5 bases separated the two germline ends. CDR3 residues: CASSVGMNTEAFF. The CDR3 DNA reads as TGTGCCAGCAGCGTGGGGATGAACACTGAAGCTTTCTTT.

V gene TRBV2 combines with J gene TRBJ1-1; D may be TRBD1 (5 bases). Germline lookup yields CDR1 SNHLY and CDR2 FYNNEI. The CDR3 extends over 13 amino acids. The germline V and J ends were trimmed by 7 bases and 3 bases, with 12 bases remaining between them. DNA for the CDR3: TGTGCCAGCACTTGGGGGGAGGACACTGAAGCTTTCTTT. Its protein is CASTWGEDTEAFF.

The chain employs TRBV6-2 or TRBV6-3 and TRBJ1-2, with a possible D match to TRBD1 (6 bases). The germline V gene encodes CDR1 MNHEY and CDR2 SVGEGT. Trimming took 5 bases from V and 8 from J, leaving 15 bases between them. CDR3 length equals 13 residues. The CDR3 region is CASSKRQDNGYTF. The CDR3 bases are TGTGCCAGCAGTAAACGACAGGACAACGGCTACACCTTC.

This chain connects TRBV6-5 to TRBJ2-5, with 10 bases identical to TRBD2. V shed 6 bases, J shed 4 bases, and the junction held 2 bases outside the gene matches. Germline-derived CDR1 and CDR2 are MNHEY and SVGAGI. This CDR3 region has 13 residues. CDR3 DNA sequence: TGTGCCAGCAGCAGACTAGCGGGAGAGACCCAGTACTTC. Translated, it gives CASSRLAGETQYF.